The clone carrying this TCR beta chain has a single count. The antigen remains undetermined. The data were taken from a study of vaccination and CD4 T cells after COVID-19. The Oncomine TCR Beta short-read assay sequenced DNA from cultured CD4+ T cells. TCRdb analysed the PCR reads with MiXCR anew, one entry per CDR3 protein. In the table there are over 15,000 distinct CDR3 sequences, 45% to 50% of which are singletons. Treatment specified: approximately nine-day PBMC culture with coronavirus spike peptide pools or control peptides (ViraFEST assay). The sequence derives from a human donor who had recovered from COVID-19. The sample consisted of CD4+ T cells from blood, cultured in vitro.

The CDR3 region has the DNA TGCAGTGGCGCACAGGATCAAGAGACCCAGTACTTC. It codes for CSGAQDQETQYF. This rearrangement joins TRBV20-1 to TRBJ2-5, with a possible D match to TRBD1 (5 bases). CDR3 length equals 12 residues. V gave up 7 bases and J gave up 2 bases, with 11 bases separating them. The germline CDR1 and CDR2 sequences are DFQATT and SNEGSKA (reference sequence).